This record concerns one TCR beta chain sequence. Constant-region reverse primers amplified full-length variable regions, followed by semi-nested Nested Universal Primer A PCR. TCRdb itself ran the 5' RACE reads through MiXCR, one entry per CDR3 protein. Of tens of thousands of distinct CDR3 sequences listed, about 28% were seen once; the top ten hold approximately 3.2%. This CDR3 comprises 16 residues. CDR1 SGHTA and CDR2 FQGNSA come from the germline V gene. Trimming stripped 5 bases from V and 4 bases from J, with 21 bases between. Memory CD4+ cells were defined as CD4+CD45RO+CD25-. The sequence was collected from a female donor with breast cancer. This chain links TRBV7-2 with TRBJ2-7; D is possibly TRBD1 or TRBD2 (5 bases each). The specimen was tumor-infiltrating memory CD4+ T cells sorted from the breast tumor. Documented subset: memory CD4+ T cells, CD4+CD45RO+CD25-. CDR3 sequence: CASSLDGTTSSYEQYF. CDR3 DNA sequence: TGTGCCAGCAGCCTCGACGGGACCACAAGTTCTTACGAGCAGTACTTC.